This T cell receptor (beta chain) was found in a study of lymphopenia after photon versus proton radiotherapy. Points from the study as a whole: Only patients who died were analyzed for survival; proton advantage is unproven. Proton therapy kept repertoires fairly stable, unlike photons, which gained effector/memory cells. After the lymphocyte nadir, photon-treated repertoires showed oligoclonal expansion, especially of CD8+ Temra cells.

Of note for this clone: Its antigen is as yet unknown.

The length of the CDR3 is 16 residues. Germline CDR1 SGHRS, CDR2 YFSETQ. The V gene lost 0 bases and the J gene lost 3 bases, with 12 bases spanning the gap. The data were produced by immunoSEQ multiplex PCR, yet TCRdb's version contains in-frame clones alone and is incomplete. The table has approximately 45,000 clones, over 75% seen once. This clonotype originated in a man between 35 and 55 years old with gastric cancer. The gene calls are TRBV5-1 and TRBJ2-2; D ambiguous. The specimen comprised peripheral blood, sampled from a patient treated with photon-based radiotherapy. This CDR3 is CASSLAPAGDTGELFF. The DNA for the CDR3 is TGCGCCAGCAGCTTGGCCCCGGCAGGAGACACCGGGGAGCTGTTTTTT. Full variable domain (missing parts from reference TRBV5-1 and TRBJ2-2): KAGVTQTPRYLIKTRGQQVTLSCSPISGHRSVSWYQQTPGQGLQFLFEYFSETQRNKGNFPGRFSGRQFSNSRSEMNVSTLELGDSALYLCASSLAPAGDTGELFFGEGSRLTVL.